This entry features one T cell receptor (beta chain) sequence. The data stem from a study of blood T cell repertoires in COVID-19. As for the study in general: Spain, Italy and the United States supplied samples that represented acute and convalescent COVID-19. From T cells, B-cell-depleted T cells, or PBMCs came the material, which was cDNA or gDNA.

Original processing methods: From reference gene primer amplification, estimates of nucleated cell counts were derived. Method: immunoSEQ multiplex PCR; TCRdb's copy keeps in-frame clones and lacks some. V and J calls and clone size come straight from that table; D and trimming were deduced from the DNA. This repertoire shows a few hundred thousand clones, about 89% found once; its top ten account for 0.85% to 0.95%. What was sequenced was peripheral blood. This clonotype originated in a woman aged 40 to 50 who had recovered from COVID-19.

The CDR3 DNA follows: TGTGCCTGGAGTGAGGCCGGGTTGTACAATGAGCAGTTCTTC. Protein sequence: CAWSEAGLYNEQFF. The rearrangement links TRBV30 to TRBJ2-1, with no clear D. This CDR3 is 14 amino acids long. The V and J ends lost 1 base and 4 bases respectively, with 11 bases between them. From germline, CDR1 is GTSNPN and CDR2 SVGIG (reference sequence).